The 20 T cell receptor beta chains presented below share a single source sample, sequenced in a study of CDR3 diversity in severe acne. TCRdb recomputed calls from the PCR reads with MiXCR, one row per CDR3 protein. The sample lists about 76,000 distinct CDR3 sequences, around 50% seen once, with 13% to 15% in the top ten. Sequencing used blood. The source of these receptors is a male donor in good health, without acne.

The V call is TRBV10-3, the J call TRBJ1-1; D is uncertain. The CDR3 covers 11 residues. V was pared by 3 bases and J by 7 bases, with 6 bases between. Per germline, CDR1 ENHRY and CDR2 SYGVKD. CDR3 DNA: TGTGCCATCAGTGACCTCAATGAAGCTTTCTTT. Amino acids: CAISDLNEAFF.

This clonotype has only a few counts. Mismatch with germline at one junction end may stem from a read error. The chain joins TRBV4-2 to TRBJ1-4; D not certain. The CDR3 consists of 17 residues. Germline CDR1 LGHNA, CDR2 YNFKEQ. The CDR3 DNA follows: TGTGCCGGCAGCCAAGATAATGAAGGGCTGGGGAATGGAAAACTGTTTTTT. Its translation is CAGSQDNEGLGNGKLFF.

This clonotype was recorded at least ten times. Since no conserved phenylalanine or tryptophan closes the CDR3, a read error is the likely cause. The DNA is omitted, as the CDR3 cannot be located on it reliably, and the CDR3 follows TCRdb's listing. This chain connects TRBV13 to TRBJ2-7; the D call TRBD2 from the table was never checked on the DNA. CDR1 and CDR2 from the germline V gene are PRHDT and FYEKMQ (reference sequence). The CDR3 region is 9 residues in length, termini included. The CDR3 sequence: CASSSRTSG.

Comments on this clonotype: The CDR3 ends on some other residue instead of the conserved phenylalanine or tryptophan, so this is likely a read error. It is unclear where the CDR3 begins or ends on the DNA, so no DNA is shown, and the CDR3 is as TCRdb lists it. The V and J genes are TRBV6-5 and TRBJ1-6; TRBD1, as called in the table, went unchecked against the DNA. The V gene's germline CDR1 is MNHEY and CDR2 SVGAGI. The CDR3 contains 14 residues when both ends are counted. CDR3 region: CASTKDREGYTFGS.

This clonotype appeared many times. V is TRBV30 and J is TRBJ2-2; D gene ambiguous. Germline-derived CDR1 and CDR2 are GTSNPN and SVGIG (reference sequence). Trimming took off 1 base at V and 7 bases at J, with 1 base between the two ends. This CDR3 spans 10 amino acids. The CDR3 nucleotides read TGTGCCTGGAGTGACGGGGAGCTGTTTTTT. Protein sequence: CAWSDGELFF.

This clonotype was seen many times. This chain joins TRBV9 and TRBJ2-3, with D possibly matching TRBD2 (5 bases). The CDR3 spans 14 residues. Trimming removed 5 bases at V and 2 bases at J, with 12 bases between. Per germline, CDR1 SGDLS and CDR2 YYNGEE. The CDR3 sequence is CASSHGELTDTQYF. CDR3 coding DNA: TGTGCCAGCAGTCACGGGGAGCTCACAGATACGCAGTATTTT.

This clonotype was found once. The chain has TRBV9 and TRBJ1-2; D remains unclear. Trimming left V 0 bases short and J 8 bases short, with 5 bases between. Germline V gives CDR1 SGDLS, CDR2 YYNGEE. The CDR3 runs to 11 residues. The CDR3 protein is CASSVEWGYTF. CDR3 DNA: TGTGCCAGCAGCGTAGAGTGGGGCTACACCTTC.

The J gene is TRBJ2-7, the V gene TRBV20-1; 12 bases fit TRBD1. This CDR3 is 14 amino acids long. The germline CDR1 and CDR2 sequences are DFQATT and SNEGSKA (reference sequence). Losses at the gene ends were 6 bases for V and 3 bases for J; bases not matched to a gene: 6. The CDR3 sequence: CSAGGQGAHYEQYF. CDR3 in DNA: TGCAGTGCAGGGGGACAGGGGGCCCACTACGAGCAGTACTTC.

This chain connects TRBV5-1 to TRBJ2-6, with 7 bases lining up with TRBD1. V shed 4 bases and J 2 bases; nucleotides not matched to a gene: 3. The CDR3 spans 15 residues. Germline-derived CDR1 and CDR2 are SGHRS and YFSETQ. The CDR3: CASSQTGPGANVLTF. The CDR3 DNA sequence: TGCGCCAGCAGCCAGACAGGGCCTGGGGCCAACGTCCTGACTTTC.

Note on this clonotype: A read error is likely, as this CDR3 ends without the conserved phenylalanine or tryptophan. This rearrangement joins TRBV19 to TRBJ1-1, with D uncertain. Germline V lookup: CDR1 LNHDA, CDR2 SQIVND (reference sequence). CDR3 length: 12 amino acids. Trimming stripped 4 bases from V and 5 bases from J, with 8 bases between. Here the CDR3 DNA reads TGTGCCAGTAGTACCTACGAAACTGAAGCTTTCCTT. This sequence encodes CASSTYETEAFL.

This clonotype came up many times. The gene calls are TRBV28 and TRBJ2-6; D is undetermined. V lost 3 bases and J lost 3, with 6 bases in between. Germline V lookup: CDR1 MDHEN, CDR2 SYDVKM. The CDR3 is 14 residues long. CDR3 nucleotide sequence: TGTGCCAGCAGTTTTCGTGATGGGGCCAACGTCCTGACTTTC. This codes for CASSFRDGANVLTF.

This clonotype came up once. One base away lies a much larger clone, so this may be a sequencing read error. The CDR3 sequence is CASSERGDTQYF. DNA for the CDR3: TGTGCCAGCAGTGAACGAGGGGATACCCAGTACTTC. The chain recombines TRBV2 with TRBJ2-5; D possibly uses TRBD1 or TRBD2 (5 bases each). In germline, CDR1 is SNHLY, CDR2 FYNNEI. The germline V and J ends were trimmed by 2 bases and 8 bases, with 9 bases remaining between them. The CDR3 contains 12 residues. The variable domain in full, with the rest retrieved from reference TRBV2 and TRBJ2-5, is EPEVTQTPSHQVTQMGQEVILRCVPISNHLYFYWYRQILGQKVEFLVSFYNNEISEKSEIFDDQFSVERPDGSNFTLKIRSTKLEDSAMYFCASSERGDTQYFGPGTRLLVL.

This clonotype is a singleton in its sample. The chain uses TRBV7-3 and TRBJ1-2; D unclear. V lost 4 bases, J lost 4 bases, and 10 bases lay in between. Germline lookup yields CDR1 SGHTA and CDR2 FQGTGA. The CDR3 loop spans 13 amino acids. This CDR3 reads CASSSGRGYGYTF. The DNA for the CDR3 is TGTGCCAGCAGCTCAGGACGGGGCTATGGCTACACCTTC.

CDR3: CASSFPGTRVYNEQFF. The CDR3 nucleotides are TGTGCCAGCAGCTTCCCCGGGACTAGAGTCTACAATGAGCAGTTCTTC. The rearrangement uses TRBV7-2 and TRBJ2-1; 8 bases agree with TRBD2. Germline CDR1 is SGHTA and CDR2 is FQGNSA. After removal of 3 bases from V and 3 bases from J, the junction contained 7 bases not matched to a gene. The CDR3 loop spans 16 amino acids.

The V and J genes are TRBV28 and TRBJ1-2; D unclear. This CDR3 has 14 amino acids. Germline V gene lookup returns CDR1 MDHEN and CDR2 SYDVKM. Trimming stripped 2 bases from V and 3 bases from J, with 10 bases between. In nucleotides, the CDR3 is TGTGCCAGCAGTTTACGGTTAGATCACTATGGCTACACCTTC. Amino acid sequence: CASSLRLDHYGYTF.

The CDR3 region is CSVERYGGEQFF. The CDR3 coding sequence is TGCAGCGTTGAACGTTACGGGGGTGAGCAGTTCTTC. V and J are TRBV29-1 and TRBJ2-1; tentative D call: TRBD2 (6 bases). V was pared by 2 bases and J by 9 bases, with 11 bases between. The CDR3 spans 12 residues. CDR1 and CDR2 from the germline V gene are SQVTM and ANQGSEA.

The chain recombines TRBV25-1 with TRBJ2-7, with D uncertain. Germline CDR1 is MGHDK and CDR2 is SYGVNS. There are 16 residues in the CDR3. Trimming pared 4 bases from V and 6 bases from J, leaving 22 bases between. This CDR3 is CASSGGNSGLAVEQYF. CDR3 coding DNA: TGTGCCAGCAGTGGAGGAAACAGTGGGCTGGCCGTCGAGCAGTACTTC.

V usage is TRBV7-9 and J usage is TRBJ1-2; TRBD1 might be the D (6 bases). V lost 5 bases to trimming and J lost 1 base, with 11 bases between them. CDR3 length: 14 residues. The V gene's germline CDR1 is SEHNR and CDR2 FQNEAQ (reference sequence). The CDR3 spells CASSPQGLNYGYTF. The CDR3 coding sequence is TGTGCCAGCAGCCCTCAGGGGCTTAACTATGGCTACACCTTC.

This clonotype has more than one count but fewer than ten. The gene calls are TRBV7-9 and TRBJ2-5, with D hard to call. V lost 4 bases and J 3 bases, leaving 12 bases between the germline ends. The germline V gene has CDR1 SEHNR and CDR2 FQNEAQ (reference sequence). The CDR3 runs to 14 residues. The CDR3 loop reads CASSSTPLEETQYF. The CDR3 coding sequence is TGTGCCAGCAGCTCCACCCCCCTCGAAGAGACCCAGTACTTC.

On this clonotype itself: Possible read error: a much larger clone is one base away. The missing conserved phenylalanine or tryptophan at the end of this CDR3 makes a read error likely. The V and J genes are TRBV24-1 and TRBJ2-2; tentative D call: TRBD1 (5 bases). Looked up from germline, CDR1 is KGHDR and CDR2 is SFDVKD. Trimming removed 3 bases from V and 2 bases from J, with 15 bases in between. This CDR3 is built from 17 residues. The CDR3 sequence: CATSDHVEGANTGELFS. DNA for the CDR3: TGTGCCACCAGTGATCACGTCGAAGGGGCAAACACCGGGGAGCTGTTTTCT.